The 27 T cell receptor beta chains presented below share a single source sample, sequenced in a study of blood T cell repertoires in COVID-19. Data came from immunoSEQ multiplex PCR; TCRdb stores just in-frame clones and leaves some out. The sample holds approximately 330,000 clones; over 80% are singletons and the top ten take around 8.9%. The material sequenced was peripheral blood. These receptors originate from a man aged 25-45 years with COVID-19, enrolled during active disease.

The genes are TRBV7-8 and TRBJ1-2; 7 nucleotides align to TRBD1. Germline CDR1 and CDR2: SGHVS and FQNEAQ. CDR3 length equals 16 residues. With V trimmed by 4 bases and J by 8 bases, 16 bases remained unmatched. CDR3 nucleotides: TGTGCCAGCAGCTCGGGACAGCCTAGTCTTACAGAAGGCTACACCTTC. The encoded protein is CASSSGQPSLTEGYTF.

The rearrangement joins TRBV12-3 or TRBV12-4 to TRBJ2-5; D unclear. V lost 3 bases and J 5 bases, leaving 7 bases between the germline ends. This CDR3 spans 12 amino acids. The DNA of the CDR3 is TGTGCCAGCAGTTTCGAACGGGAGACCCAGTACTTC. This codes for CASSFERETQYF.

The gene calls are TRBV9 and TRBJ1-6; TRBD1 aligns across 7 bases. The length of the CDR3 is 17 residues. Germline lookup yields CDR1 SGDLS and CDR2 YYNGEE. V was clipped by 3 bases and J by 7 bases; unmatched bases: 13. This CDR3 is CASSAYRQGGGNSPLHF. The CDR3 nucleotides are TGTGCCAGCAGCGCTTACCGACAGGGTGGTGGGAATTCACCCCTCCACTTT.

To note about this clone: Distinct nucleotide sequences in the sample also encode this CDR3. The chain uses TRBV18 and TRBJ1-1; 7 bases line up with TRBD1. The CDR3 runs to 13 residues. Germline CDR1 KGHSH, CDR2 LQKENI. V was clipped by 3 bases and J by 3 bases; unmatched bases: 1. Written as DNA, the CDR3 is TGTGCCAGCTCACCGCAGGGGGACACTGAAGCTTTCTTT. Protein sequence: CASSPQGDTEAFF.

V usage is TRBV10-3 and J usage is TRBJ1-1; no definite D call. V was clipped by 5 bases and J by 4 bases, with 11 bases between them. CDR1 is ENHRY and CDR2 is SYGVKD in the germline V gene. The CDR3 length is 13 residues. The CDR3 is CAISLTRGTEAFF. The CDR3 nucleotides read TGTGCCATCAGTCTGACCCGAGGCACTGAAGCTTTCTTT.

The chain carries TRBV27 and TRBJ1-4, with unresolved D. There are 13 residues in the CDR3. From germline, CDR1 is MNHEY and CDR2 SMNVEV (reference sequence). V was shortened by 8 bases and J by 4 bases, with 11 bases between the two germline ends. CDR3 in amino acids: CASGRVVNEKLFF. Written as DNA, the CDR3 is TGTGCCAGCGGTCGCGTGGTTAATGAAAAACTGTTTTTT.

The chain employs TRBV7-9 and TRBJ2-5, with TRBD2 identical over 8 bases. J lost 1 base, V lost 3 bases, and 7 bases had no gene match. CDR1 SEHNR and CDR2 FQNEAQ come from the germline V gene (reference sequence). The CDR3 consists of 16 residues. The CDR3 region is CASSLGSGAGQETQYF. CDR3 DNA: TGTGCCAGCAGCTTGGGTAGCGGGGCGGGCCAAGAGACCCAGTACTTC.

The CDR3 sequence: CASSLLATTEAFF. Written as DNA, the CDR3 is TGTGCCAGCAGCTTACTGGCCACAACTGAAGCTTTCTTT. V usage is TRBV11-3 and J usage is TRBJ1-1; unclear D gene. The germline CDR1 and CDR2 sequences are SGHNT and YENEEA. The V end was cut by 2 bases, the J end by 5 bases, with 9 bases between. This CDR3 is 13 amino acids long.

The CDR3 coding sequence is TGTGCCATCAAAGGGGCCTACAATGAGCAGTTCTTC. Translated: CAIKGAYNEQFF. This sequence joins TRBV28 and TRBJ2-1, with D perhaps TRBD1 (5 bases). The V end lost 10 bases, the J end lost 2 bases, and 9 bases lay between the germline ends. The length of the CDR3 is 12 residues. From germline, CDR1 is MDHEN and CDR2 SYDVKM.

This chain joins TRBV14 and TRBJ2-2; maybe TRBD1 (5 bases). Germline CDR1 SGHDN, CDR2 FVKESK. The ends were cut back, 2 bases at V and 7 bases at J, with 14 bases in the middle. The CDR3 contains 15 residues. CDR3 loop: CASSQIRERIGELFF. The CDR3, as DNA: TGTGCCAGCAGCCAAATCAGGGAACGGATCGGGGAGCTGTTTTTT.

This chain joins TRBV27 and TRBJ2-7; TRBD1 agrees at 7 bases. CDR3 size: 14 residues. Germline V lookup: CDR1 MNHEY, CDR2 SMNVEV (reference sequence). Trimming removed 8 bases from V and 6 bases from J; junction bases left unmatched: 13. CDR3 DNA sequence: TGTGCCAGCGGAAACAGGGGTTTGTTCGGCGAGCAGTACTTC. This sequence encodes CASGNRGLFGEQYF.

This sequence joins TRBV9 and TRBJ2-2; a possible D gene is TRBD2 (5 bases). Germline V CDR1 and CDR2: SGDLS, YYNGEE. This CDR3 has 13 residues. V was trimmed by 3 bases and J by 4 bases, leaving 7 bases between them. The CDR3 DNA sequence: TGTGCCAGCAGCGGAGGGAGCACCGGGGAGCTGTTTTTT. Protein: CASSGGSTGELFF.

This chain connects TRBV7-2 to TRBJ2-1; 7 positions agree with TRBD2. The junction had 10 bases not matched to a gene; V was cut back by 1 base and J by 13 bases. Germline V CDR1 and CDR2: SGHTA, FQGNSA. The CDR3 extends over 14 amino acids. This CDR3 reads CASSLVWEGRRQFF. The CDR3, as DNA: TGTGCCAGCAGCTTAGTGTGGGAGGGCCGACGACAGTTCTTC. The full variable domain, completed using reference TRBV7-2 and TRBJ2-1, is GAGVSQSPSNKVTEKGKDVELRCDPISGHTALYWYRQSLGQGLEFLIYFQGNSAPDKSGLPSDRFSAERTGGSVSTLTIQRTQQEDSAVYLCASSLVWEGRRQFFGPGTRLTVL.

The chain has TRBV15 and TRBJ1-6; D is perhaps TRBD1 (5 bases). CDR3 length equals 15 residues. V lost 1 base, J lost 7 bases, and 11 bases lay in between. Germline V gives CDR1 LNHNV, CDR2 YYDKDF (reference sequence). The DNA for the CDR3 is TGTGCCACCAGCAGAGGAGACAGAGCCAATTCACCCCTCCACTTT. Its protein is CATSRGDRANSPLHF.

The chain is built from TRBV6-2 or TRBV6-3 and TRBJ1-4; D ambiguous. V lost 2 bases and J 2 bases, leaving 15 bases between the germline ends. The length of the CDR3 is 17 residues. Germline V lookup: CDR1 MNHEY, CDR2 SVGEGT. Here the CDR3 reads CASSYAGLPGTNEKLFF. The CDR3 nucleotides read TGTGCCAGCAGTTACGCGGGCCTCCCGGGGACTAATGAAAAACTGTTTTTT.

The chain recombines TRBV5-1 with TRBJ2-5; D is undetermined. V was pared by 1 base and J by 5 bases, with 15 bases between. The V gene's germline CDR1 is SGHRS and CDR2 YFSETQ. This CDR3 spans 15 amino acids. The CDR3 bases are TGCGCCAGCAGCTTGAATGTGGAGATACGGGAGACCCAGTACTTC. The encoded protein is CASSLNVEIRETQYF.

This chain uses TRBV5-1 with TRBJ2-7, with 7 positions matching TRBD2. CDR1 SGHRS and CDR2 YFSETQ come from the germline V gene. The CDR3 length is 12 residues. The ends lost 6 bases at V and 1 base at J; junction bases unmatched: 1. CDR3 coding DNA: TGCGCCAGCAAGGGAGGGTCCTACGAGCAGTACTTC. It yields the protein CASKGGSYEQYF.

This clone occurred a few times. The chain links TRBV5-1 to TRBJ1-6; 8 nucleotides agree with TRBD1. Germline CDR1 is SGHRS and CDR2 is YFSETQ. The CDR3 is made up of 15 amino acids. V lost 3 bases to trimming and J lost 7 bases; unmatched junction nucleotides: 6. The CDR3: CASSSGTGGNSPLHF. The DNA for the CDR3 is TGCGCCAGCAGCTCCGGGACAGGAGGAAATTCACCCCTCCACTTT.

The CDR3 is CASMGLADTEAFF. For the CDR3, the DNA is TGCGCCAGCATGGGACTAGCGGACACTGAAGCTTTCTTT. V and J are TRBV4-1 and TRBJ1-1; a possible D gene is TRBD1 (5 bases). V was pared by 7 bases and J by 3 bases, with 12 bases between. The CDR3 has 13 residues. Looked up from germline, CDR1 is MGHRA and CDR2 is YSYEKL.

This sequence joins TRBV30 and TRBJ2-4, with 11 bases that match TRBD2. The V gene end was trimmed by 0 bases and the J gene end by 8 bases; junction bases not matched to a gene: 12. This CDR3 region has 17 residues. Germline V gene sequence: CDR1 GTSNPN, CDR2 SVGIG (reference sequence). The CDR3 nucleotides read TGTGCCTGGAGTGTCGAGCTAGCGGGAGGCGGGCGGGACATTCAGTACTTC. This translates into CAWSVELAGGGRDIQYF.

The genes are TRBV5-1 and TRBJ2-7; tentative D call: TRBD1 (5 bases). Germline CDR1 and CDR2: SGHRS and YFSETQ. The CDR3 runs to 15 residues. Trimming left V 6 bases short and J 2 bases short, with 18 bases between. CDR3 in DNA: TGCGCCAGCACCCTTTCATCAGGGTTCACCTACGAGCAGTACTTC. This sequence encodes CASTLSSGFTYEQYF.

The J gene is TRBJ1-3, the V gene TRBV5-4; D not resolved. Germline V gene lookup returns CDR1 SGHNT and CDR2 YYREEE (reference sequence). This CDR3 has 17 amino acids. Trimming pared 4 bases from V and 0 bases from J, leaving 17 bases between. CDR3 nucleotides: TGTGCCAGCAGCGATTCACCCCGAGTCCTCTCTGGAAACACCATATATTTT. Its translation: CASSDSPRVLSGNTIYF.

V and J are TRBV7-3 and TRBJ2-1, with 9 bases that match TRBD1. The V segment lost 1 base and the J segment 5 bases; nucleotides outside the gene matches: 6. The V gene's germline CDR1 is SGHTA and CDR2 FQGTGA. The CDR3 is made up of 16 amino acids. CDR3 residues: CASSLIGQGLNNEQFF. The CDR3 DNA follows: TGTGCCAGCAGCTTAATTGGACAGGGGCTTAACAATGAGCAGTTCTTC.

The DNA of the CDR3 is TGTGCCAGCAGCTTAATTGGAGGGGCGGCTTTCTTT. It is translated as CASSLIGGAAFF. This sequence joins TRBV5-6 and TRBJ1-1; TRBD1 is a possible D gene (5 bases). Germline V gene sequence: CDR1 SGHDT, CDR2 YYEEEE. With 2 bases removed from V and 11 bases from J, the gap between germline ends came to 13 bases. There are 12 residues in the CDR3.

The rearrangement uses TRBV10-3 and TRBJ2-1; D is unresolved. Germline values: CDR1 ENHRY, CDR2 SYGVKD. The CDR3 covers 13 residues. Deletions cut 3 bases from V and 8 bases from J, with 11 bases between. In nucleotides, the CDR3 is TGTGCCATCAGTGAATCCTCTCCTTATGAGCAGTTCTTC. It specifies CAISESSPYEQFF.

J is TRBJ1-1 and V is TRBV18; perhaps TRBD1 as D (6 bases). The CDR3 loop spans 14 amino acids. V was cut by 3 bases and J by 5 bases, with 13 bases left in between. CDR1 and CDR2 from the germline V gene are KGHSH and LQKENI. The CDR3 protein is CASSPPGVRTEAFF. The CDR3 DNA reads TGTGCCAGCTCACCCCCAGGGGTTAGAACTGAAGCTTTCTTT.

The CDR3 nucleotides are TGTGCCACCAGTGATTCCCCGACTAGCGGAACTTACAATGAGCAGTTCTTC. This gives the protein CATSDSPTSGTYNEQFF. This rearrangement joins TRBV24-1 to TRBJ2-1, with 9 positions matching TRBD2. The CDR3 sequence is 17 residues long. Germline V gene lookup returns CDR1 KGHDR and CDR2 SFDVKD. The trim removed 2 bases at V and 4 bases at J, leaving 8 bases unmatched.